This T cell receptor (beta chain) was sequenced during a study of response to subunit inactivated influenza vaccine. Study-wide results and caveats: It was suggested by the authors that few new T cells are recruited by each seasonal influenza vaccination.

MiXCR was run by TCRdb on the RT-PCR reads, yielding one entry per CDR3 protein. The sample has 860,000 or so distinct CDR3 sequences; 21% are singletons. This clonotype was observed many times. Its antigen is not known. Material: PBMCs from blood, obtained less than 6 days after vaccination. This receptor was obtained from a man aged 50-60 years who received an inactivated influenza vaccine.

CDR3 nucleotide sequence: TGCAGTGCTAGTTGGGGCCAGGGGAACACAGATACGCAGTATTTT. It codes for CSASWGQGNTDTQYF. This chain links TRBV20-1 with TRBJ2-3; possible D gene TRBD1, 6 bases. This CDR3 has 15 residues. Trimming stripped 3 bases from V and 2 bases from J, with 15 bases between. CDR1 is DFQATT, CDR2 SNEGSKA, per germline (reference sequence).